A selection of T cell receptor beta chains follows, all from one sample in a study of identifying expanded T cells in peripheral blood. Clones were sequenced by immunoSEQ multiplex PCR, and TCRdb holds only the in-frame ones, with some missing. The sample includes about 54,000 clones, roughly 90% seen only once; the top ten take 3.6%. Sequencing used blood. Receptors were obtained from a person aged 18-70 years in good health. CDR3s include the opening cysteine and the closing phenylalanine or tryptophan. A D gene is named only where the DNA matches it firmly. Clone size appears in some rows only: once, few, many, or a class for an expanded clone.

cdr3_nt: TGCGCCAGCAGCCAGGCGACCTCGGCGGCTTCTAACTATGGCTACACCTTC
cdr3_aa: CASSQATSAASNYGYTF
d_call: NA
j_call: TRBJ1-2
v_call: TRBV4-3
clone_size: NA

cdr3_nt: TGTGCCAGCAGCTCCCCCAGCCCCGGGACAGGCCCTAGTTTTATAGACATTCAGTACTTC
cdr3_aa: CASSSPSPGTGPSFIDIQYF
d_call: TRBD1
j_call: TRBJ2-4
v_call: TRBV7-8
clone_size: NA

cdr3_nt: TGTGCCAGCAGCTTAGGGGTCTACGAGCAGTACTTC
cdr3_aa: CASSLGVYEQYF
d_call: NA
j_call: TRBJ2-7
v_call: TRBV7-9
clone_size: NA

cdr3_nt: TGTGCCAGCAGCTTAAACCCACTAGCGGGCAATGAGCAGTTCTTC
cdr3_aa: CASSLNPLAGNEQFF
d_call: TRBD2
j_call: TRBJ2-1
v_call: TRBV7-3
clone_size: NA

cdr3_nt: TGTGCCAGCAGCGCAAAAGATGAGCAGTTCTTC
cdr3_aa: CASSAKDEQFF
d_call: NA
j_call: TRBJ2-1
v_call: TRBV7-2
clone_size: NA

cdr3_nt: TGTGCCAGCACAAGACTAGCGGGAGGGACCTACGAGCAGTACTTC
cdr3_aa: CASTRLAGGTYEQYF
d_call: TRBD2
j_call: TRBJ2-7
v_call: TRBV7-2
clone_size: NA

cdr3_nt: TGTGCCAGCAGCTTAGGCGGGAGGAACCAAGAGACCCAGTACTTC
cdr3_aa: CASSLGGRNQETQYF
d_call: TRBD2
j_call: TRBJ2-5
v_call: TRBV7-2
clone_size: NA

cdr3_nt: TGTGCCAGCGGACTAGCGGGGGGAGGGGCTCCGCGGACGCAGTATTTT
cdr3_aa: CASGLAGGGAPRTQYF
d_call: TRBD2
j_call: TRBJ2-3
v_call: TRBV5-8
clone_size: NA

cdr3_nt: TGTGCCAGCAGCTGGACGGGGCGCGGAGATACGCAGTATTTT
cdr3_aa: CASSWTGRGDTQYF
d_call: NA
j_call: TRBJ2-3
v_call: TRBV11-2
clone_size: NA

cdr3_nt: TGTGCCAGCAGTGAATATCAGGGCTGGCAGGTTAATTCACCCCTCCACTTT
cdr3_aa: CASSEYQGWQVNSPLHF
d_call: NA
j_call: TRBJ1-6
v_call: TRBV6-1
clone_size: NA

cdr3_nt: TGCGCCAGCAGCCAAGACCGGGACAGGTTAAACTATGGCTACACCTTC
cdr3_aa: CASSQDRDRLNYGYTF
d_call: TRBD1
j_call: TRBJ1-2
v_call: TRBV4-1
clone_size: NA

cdr3_nt: TGTGCCAGCAGCCGCTACGGGGGGCTGGATTCACCCCTCCACTTT
cdr3_aa: CASSRYGGLDSPLHF
d_call: NA
j_call: TRBJ1-6
v_call: TRBV5-4
clone_size: NA

cdr3_nt: TGTGCCAGCAGCTTAATGACTAGCGGGAGTGGCGATACGCAGTATTTT
cdr3_aa: CASSLMTSGSGDTQYF
d_call: TRBD2
j_call: TRBJ2-3
v_call: TRBV7-3
clone_size: NA

cdr3_nt: TGCGCCAGCAGCTTGGCCGGGGTAAACGCTGAAGCTTTCTTT
cdr3_aa: CASSLAGVNAEAFF
d_call: NA
j_call: TRBJ1-1
v_call: TRBV5-1
clone_size: NA

cdr3_nt: TGTGCCAGCAGCTTAGCGGGCAGCCAAGAGACCCAGTACTTC
cdr3_aa: CASSLAGSQETQYF
d_call: NA
j_call: TRBJ2-5
v_call: TRBV7-2
clone_size: NA

cdr3_nt: TGTGCCAGCAGCTTCGACGGCTCTGTCGGCGAGCAGTACTTC
cdr3_aa: CASSFDGSVGEQYF
d_call: NA
j_call: TRBJ2-7
v_call: TRBV6-5
clone_size: few

cdr3_nt: TGTGCTAGTGGTGGACCCCTCGACACTGACTATGGCTACACCTTC
cdr3_aa: CASGGPLDTDYGYTF
d_call: NA
j_call: TRBJ1-2
v_call: TRBV12-5
clone_size: NA

cdr3_nt: TGTGCCAGCTCAAGGGACACTGAAGCTTTCTTT
cdr3_aa: CASSRDTEAFF
d_call: NA
j_call: TRBJ1-1
v_call: TRBV18
clone_size: NA

cdr3_nt: TGCGCCAGCAGCTTAGGGGGTCGTGCAACTAATGAAAAACTGTTTTTT
cdr3_aa: CASSLGGRATNEKLFF
d_call: NA
j_call: TRBJ1-4
v_call: TRBV5-1
clone_size: NA

cdr3_nt: TGTGCCATCAGTGAGTCGGCAGATACGCAGTATTTT
cdr3_aa: CAISESADTQYF
d_call: NA
j_call: TRBJ2-3
v_call: TRBV10-3
clone_size: NA

cdr3_nt: TGTGCCTGGGAGTCCGGGACCGATACGCCCCAGCATTTT
cdr3_aa: CAWESGTDTPQHF
d_call: NA
j_call: TRBJ1-5
v_call: TRBV30
clone_size: NA

cdr3_nt: TGCGCCAGCAGCTTGGCCCGACTAGCGGGAGCCGACGGGGAGACCCAGTACTTC
cdr3_aa: CASSLARLAGADGETQYF
d_call: TRBD2
j_call: TRBJ2-5
v_call: TRBV5-1
clone_size: NA

cdr3_nt: TGCGCCAGCAGCCAAGATTCGGGACTTCTCTCCTACAATGAGCAGTTCTTC
cdr3_aa: CASSQDSGLLSYNEQFF
d_call: NA
j_call: TRBJ2-1
v_call: TRBV4-1
clone_size: NA

cdr3_nt: TGTGCCAGTAGTATAGATCTAGGGGGGGACTCCTACAATGAGCAGTTCTTC
cdr3_aa: CASSIDLGGDSYNEQFF
d_call: NA
j_call: TRBJ2-1
v_call: TRBV19
clone_size: NA

cdr3_nt: TGTGCCAGCTCACCACTCGGTCCCGAGCAGTACTTC
cdr3_aa: CASSPLGPEQYF
d_call: NA
j_call: TRBJ2-7
v_call: TRBV18
clone_size: NA

cdr3_nt: TGTGCCGTCGGCCGGGGAGAGGCCCAGTACTTC
cdr3_aa: CAVGRGEAQYF
d_call: NA
j_call: TRBJ2-5
v_call: TRBV7-7
clone_size: NA

cdr3_nt: TGTGCCAGCAGTGAACAGGGTAGTCAGCCCCAGCATTTT
cdr3_aa: CASSEQGSQPQHF
d_call: NA
j_call: TRBJ1-5
v_call: TRBV2
clone_size: NA

cdr3_nt: TGTGCCTGGAGCCCGGGACATCTAGGAAACACCATATATTTT
cdr3_aa: CAWSPGHLGNTIYF
d_call: NA
j_call: TRBJ1-3
v_call: TRBV30
clone_size: NA

cdr3_nt: TGTGCCTGGAGACCGGGACCGGGATATTCACCCCTCCACTTT
cdr3_aa: CAWRPGPGYSPLHF
d_call: NA
j_call: TRBJ1-6
v_call: TRBV30
clone_size: NA

cdr3_nt: TGTGCCAGCAGCCCTACAAGCTACGAGCAGTACTTC
cdr3_aa: CASSPTSYEQYF
d_call: NA
j_call: TRBJ2-7
v_call: TRBV11-2
clone_size: NA